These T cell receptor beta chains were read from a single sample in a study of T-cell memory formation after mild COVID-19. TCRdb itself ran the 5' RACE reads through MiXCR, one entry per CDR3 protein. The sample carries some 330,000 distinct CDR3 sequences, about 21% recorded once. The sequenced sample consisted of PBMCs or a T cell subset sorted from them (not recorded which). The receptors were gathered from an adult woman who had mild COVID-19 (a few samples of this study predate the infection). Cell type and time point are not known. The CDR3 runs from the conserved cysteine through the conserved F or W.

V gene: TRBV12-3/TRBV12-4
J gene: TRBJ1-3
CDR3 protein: CASSYGTGFFGNTIYF

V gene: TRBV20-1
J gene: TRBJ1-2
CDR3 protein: CSAYRRQGYYGYTF

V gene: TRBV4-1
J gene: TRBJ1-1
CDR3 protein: CASSQADRYTEAFF

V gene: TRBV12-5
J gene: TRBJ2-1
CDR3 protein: CASGSISGVRNNEQFF

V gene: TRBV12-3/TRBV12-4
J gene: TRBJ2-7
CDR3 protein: CASSKTGGDSYEQYF

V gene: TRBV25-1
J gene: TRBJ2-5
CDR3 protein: CASSNPGGQETQYF

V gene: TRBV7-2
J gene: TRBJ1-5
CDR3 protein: CASTTQGPDQPQHF

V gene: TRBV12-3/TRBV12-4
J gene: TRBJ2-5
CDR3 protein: CASSLGPREGYF

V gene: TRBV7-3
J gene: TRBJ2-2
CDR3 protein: CASSWTENTGELFF

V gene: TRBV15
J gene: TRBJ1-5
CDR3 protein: CATRGRNSNQPQHF

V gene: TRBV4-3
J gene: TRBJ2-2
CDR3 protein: CASSLASGGVAGELFF

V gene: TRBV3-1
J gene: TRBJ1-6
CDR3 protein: CASSRGQDNSPLHF

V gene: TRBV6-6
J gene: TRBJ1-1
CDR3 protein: CASGGDRRNTEAFF

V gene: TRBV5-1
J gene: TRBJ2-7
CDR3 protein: CASSLLEGAPLSFEQYF

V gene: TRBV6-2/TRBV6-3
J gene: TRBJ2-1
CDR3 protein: CASGGHRGLLYNEQFF

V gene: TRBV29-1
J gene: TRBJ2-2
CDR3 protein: CSGWVGNTGELFF

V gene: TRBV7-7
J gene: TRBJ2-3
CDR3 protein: CASSFRVGDTQYF

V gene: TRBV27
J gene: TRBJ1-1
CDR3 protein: CASRVGAEAFF

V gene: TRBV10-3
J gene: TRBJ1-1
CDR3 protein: CAISEGRLVAFF

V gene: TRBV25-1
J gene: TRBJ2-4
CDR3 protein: CASSEGGGRAILAKNIQYF

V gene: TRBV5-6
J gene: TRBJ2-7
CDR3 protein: CASSLTGGEDEQYF

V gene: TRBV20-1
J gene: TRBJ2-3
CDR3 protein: CSAKRTSGGPSSTDTQYF

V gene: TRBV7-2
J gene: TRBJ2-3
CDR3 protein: CASSLGTGASTDTQYF

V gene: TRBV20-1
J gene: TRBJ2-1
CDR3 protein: CSARGAGPVYNEQFF

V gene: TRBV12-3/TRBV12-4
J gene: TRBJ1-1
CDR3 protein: CASSPNWGSTEAFF

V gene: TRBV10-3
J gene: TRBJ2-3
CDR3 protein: CAISESFTGQGSTDTQYF

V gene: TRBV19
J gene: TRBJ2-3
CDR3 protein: CASSSGPDADTQYF

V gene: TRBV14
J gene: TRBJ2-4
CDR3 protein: CATESDNGNIQYF

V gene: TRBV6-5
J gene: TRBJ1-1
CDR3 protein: CASTQGQGTEAFF

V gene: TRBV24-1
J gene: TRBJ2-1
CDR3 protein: CATEGLARGNEQFF

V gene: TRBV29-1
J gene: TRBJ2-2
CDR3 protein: CSVVVGLAGLTGELFF

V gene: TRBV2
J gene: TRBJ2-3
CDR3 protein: CASRLTSGGAGSPQYF

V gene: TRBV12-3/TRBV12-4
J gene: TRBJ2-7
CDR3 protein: CASSKGPAVSEQYF

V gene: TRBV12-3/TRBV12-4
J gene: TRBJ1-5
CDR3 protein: CASSFRVGNQPQHF

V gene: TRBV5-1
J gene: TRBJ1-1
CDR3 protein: CASSSGPGRDTEAFF

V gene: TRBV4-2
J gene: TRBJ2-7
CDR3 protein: CASSQDLLAGVYEQYF